The clone carrying this TCR beta chain was recorded at least ten times. This sample was taken from a study of T cells in Graves' hyperthyroidism and ophthalmopathy. Overall study: At initial diagnosis, before any treatment had begun, peripheral blood was obtained.

The ends were cut back, 0 bases at V and 4 bases at J, with 11 bases in the middle. The CDR3 has 14 residues. CDR1 and CDR2 from the germline V gene are SGDLS and YYNGEE. Each diagnosis drew on symptoms, thyroxine, TRAb, thyroid ultrasound and orbital computed tomography findings. The investigators amplified TCR beta CDR3 regions from RNA transcripts. The HTBI primer set served for first-round RT-PCR of the TCR CDR3. MiXCR, run by TCRdb on the multiplex PCR reads, gives a single entry per CDR3 protein. The repertoire holds hundreds of thousands of distinct CDR3 sequences, with about 35% as singletons.

The sequence derives from a woman aged 35 to 49 with Graves' hyperthyroidism. The chain has TRBV9 and TRBJ2-7, with D perhaps matching TRBD2 (5 bases). The sample consisted of blood. The CDR3 DNA follows: TGTGCCAGCAGCGTAGCTGGAGGTGTATACGAGCAGTACTTC. Protein sequence: CASSVAGGVYEQYF. The variable domain in full, with the rest retrieved from reference TRBV9 and TRBJ2-7, is DSGVTQTPKHLITATGQRVTLRCSPRSGDLSVYWYQQSLDQGLQFLIQYYNGEERAKGNILERFSAQQFPDLHSELNLSSLELGDSALYFCASSVAGGVYEQYFGPGTRLTVT.